Below, 9 T cell receptor beta chains from the same sample are listed, as sequenced in a study of blood T cells in healthy people across ages. Through a sample-barcoded 5' primer and a J-beta primer mix, a second PCR was run for roughly 7 to 11 cycles. One entry per CDR3 protein, called by TCRdb with MiXCR from the 5' RACE reads. The sample carries hundreds of thousands of distinct CDR3 sequences, approximately 50% recorded once. Specimen: blood. The receptors were sampled from a man aged 55 to 69 in good health.

This clonotype was seen more than once but under ten times. The chain combines TRBV4-2 with TRBJ2-7, with D possibly TRBD1 on 6 matching bases. Trimming removed 0 bases at V and 4 bases at J, with 10 bases between. The germline V gene has CDR1 LGHNA and CDR2 YNFKEQ. The CDR3 covers 14 residues. In DNA, the CDR3 is TGTGCCAGCAGCCAAGACCAGGACAGATACGAGCAGTACTTC. Protein: CASSQDQDRYEQYF.

This chain uses TRBV7-9 with TRBJ2-7, with D maybe TRBD2 (5 bases). The J call is uncertain, as TRBJ2-4 better fits the DNA end. This CDR3 comprises 15 residues. The germline CDR1 and CDR2 sequences are SEHNR and FQNEAQ (reference sequence). Here the CDR3 reads CASSHPLARRNIQYF. The CDR3 nucleotides are TGTGCCAGCAGCCACCCCTTGGCCAGGAGGAACATTCAGTACTTC.

In this sample, this clonotype turned up many times. J is TRBJ2-7 and V is TRBV3-1; TRBD1 matches at 8 bases. The CDR3 is 15 amino acids. From germline, CDR1 is LGHDT and CDR2 YNNKEL (reference sequence). The V gene end was trimmed by 1 base and the J gene end by 3 bases; junction bases not matched to a gene: 5. CDR3 amino acids: CASSQGGTGFYEQYF. CDR3 nucleotides: TGTGCCAGCAGCCAAGGCGGGACAGGCTTCTACGAGCAGTACTTC.

This clonotype was detected once. The chain links TRBV10-3 to TRBJ2-3, with 7 positions matching TRBD1. The CDR3 is 17 amino acids. J was trimmed by 6 bases and V by 2 bases; bases with no gene match: 14. In germline, CDR1 is ENHRY, CDR2 SYGVKD. The CDR3 nucleotides are TGTGCCATCAGTGAGATCCGACAGGGAATGGGATCCGATACGCAGTATTTT. Protein: CAISEIRQGMGSDTQYF.

This chain uses TRBV27 with TRBJ1-6; possibly TRBD1 for D (5 bases). Trimming pared 3 bases from V and 13 bases from J, leaving 16 bases between. CDR1 is MNHEY, CDR2 SMNVEV, per germline (reference sequence). This CDR3 spans 14 amino acids. The CDR3 nucleotides read TGTGCCAGCAGTTTGGGCCACAGGAGTTTGCCCCTCCACTTT. Translating gives CASSLGHRSLPLHF.

The chain recombines TRBV27 with TRBJ1-1; TRBD1 matches 7 bases. V trimming: 2 bases; J trimming: 2 bases; junction bases outside the gene matches: 14. The CDR3 totals 18 residues. Germline CDR1 MNHEY, CDR2 SMNVEV (reference sequence). The CDR3 reads CASSLGTEILVGNTEAFF. CDR3 bases: TGTGCCAGCAGTTTAGGGACAGAAATCCTAGTAGGAAACACTGAAGCTTTCTTT.

This chain links TRBV6-1 with TRBJ1-1, with 8 bases lining up with TRBD1. The CDR3 consists of 14 residues. Per the germline V gene, CDR1 is MNHNS and CDR2 is SASEGT. Trimming cost V 7 bases and J 6 bases; bases outside gene matches: 10. The CDR3 bases are TGTGCCAGCAAGCCGACAGGGGATCGCGCTGAAGCTTTCTTT. Translating gives CASKPTGDRAEAFF.

V gene TRBV6-2 or TRBV6-3 combines with J gene TRBJ2-7; 9 positions agree with TRBD2. The CDR3 extends over 15 amino acids. Germline values: CDR1 MNHEY, CDR2 SVGEGT. V dropped 0 bases and J dropped 6; count of bases not matched to a gene: 6. CDR3 sequence: CASSYSGSGGFEQYF. The CDR3 nucleotides are TGTGCCAGCAGTTACTCAGGTAGCGGGGGCTTCGAGCAGTACTTC.

V is TRBV29-1 and J is TRBJ2-1; tentatively, D is TRBD1 or TRBD2 (5 bases each). Trimming took off 6 bases at V and 3 bases at J, with 12 bases between the two ends. This CDR3 is 13 amino acids long. CDR1 SQVTM and CDR2 ANQGSEA come from the germline V gene. Here the CDR3 reads CSVTGTDYNEQFF. CDR3 bases: TGCAGCGTAACCGGGACCGACTACAATGAGCAGTTCTTC.